This is a list of T cell receptor beta chains from one sample in a study of T cell responses to AZD1222 COVID-19 vaccine. TCRdb's copy holds only in-frame clones and misses some; the assay was immunoSEQ multiplex PCR. The data hold some 85,000 clones, with approximately 90% observed a single time. Sample: peripheral blood, taken on day 0 of AZD1222 vaccination. The receptors derive from an adult in good health. The CDR3 runs from the conserved cysteine through the conserved F or W. A D gene is named only where the DNA matches it firmly. Expanded clones get a size class; other rows say once, few or many, or leave the size out.

V	size	D	J	CDR3	DNA
TRBV7-3	.	.	TRBJ1-5	CASSYDRGNQPQHF	TGTGCCAGCAGCTATGACCGGGGCAATCAGCCCCAGCATTTT
TRBV5-1	.	.	TRBJ1-1	CASSLGGVVSTEAFF	TGCGCCAGCAGCTTGGGTGGGGTGGTTAGCACTGAAGCTTTCTTT
TRBV7-2	few	.	TRBJ2-2	CASSLGGMHTGELFF	TGTGCCAGCAGCTTAGGGGGGATGCACACCGGGGAGCTGTTTTTT
TRBV28	.	TRBD1	TRBJ1-4	CASSRDSNEKLFF	TGTGCCAGCAGTCGGGACAGTAATGAAAAACTGTTTTTT
TRBV6-4	.	TRBD1	TRBJ1-2	CASRARDREGYGYTF	TGTGCCAGCAGAGCGAGAGACAGGGAAGGCTATGGCTACACCTTC
TRBV3-1/TRBV3-2	.	.	TRBJ1-2	CASSWAPGSGNGYTF	TGTGCCAGCAGCTGGGCCCCGGGGTCCGGGAATGGCTACACCTTC
TRBV5-1	.	.	TRBJ1-4	CASSLGFLGANEKLFF	TGCGCCAGCAGCTTGGGCTTTCTCGGAGCTAATGAAAAACTGTTTTTT
TRBV28	.	.	TRBJ2-1	CASSLFPGDNEQFF	TGTGCCAGCAGTTTATTCCCAGGGGACAATGAGCAGTTCTTC
TRBV5-1	.	.	TRBJ2-7	CASSSTGINEQYF	TGCGCCAGCAGCTCTACAGGGATCAACGAGCAGTACTTC
TRBV2	.	.	TRBJ1-2	CASRAGPLNYGYTF	TGTGCCAGCAGGGCCGGGCCCCTAAACTATGGCTACACCTTC
TRBV4-2	.	TRBD2	TRBJ2-1	CASSQGGGAVMDEQFF	TGTGCCAGCAGCCAGGGCGGGGGGGCCGTCATGGATGAGCAGTTCTTC
TRBV11-2	once	.	TRBJ1-1	CASSLVMENTEAFF	TGTGCCAGCAGCTTGGTTATGGAGAACACTGAAGCTTTCTTT
TRBV5-1	.	TRBD1	TRBJ1-4	CASSSSGTGEEKLFF	TGCGCCAGCAGCTCGTCCGGGACAGGGGAAGAAAAACTGTTTTTT
TRBV18	.	TRBD1	TRBJ2-7	CASSPGGQAYYEQYF	TGTGCCAGCTCACCGGGCGGACAGGCCTACTACGAGCAGTACTTC
TRBV3-1/TRBV3-2	.	.	TRBJ1-1	CASSQTGDRYYTEAFF	TGTGCCAGCAGCCAAACCGGAGACAGATACTACACTGAAGCTTTCTTT
TRBV6-6	.	.	TRBJ2-5	CASTPQYRETQYF	TGTGCCAGCACCCCACAGTATCGAGAGACCCAGTACTTC
TRBV21-1	.	.	TRBJ1-2	CASSKIPTANYGYTF	TGTGCCAGCAGCAAAATTCCGACCGCGAACTATGGCTACACCTTC
TRBV29-1	.	TRBD1	TRBJ1-2	CSARGAGGFGYTF	TGCAGCGCCCGTGGGGCAGGGGGGTTTGGCTACACCTTC
TRBV20-1	.	.	TRBJ1-2	CSALNRVGYTF	TGCAGTGCTTTAAACAGGGTAGGCTACACCTTC
TRBV2	.	TRBD1	TRBJ1-4	CASSASGTGEYGKLFF	TGTGCCAGCAGTGCATCCGGGACAGGGGAGTATGGAAAACTGTTTTTT
TRBV15	.	.	TRBJ1-5	CATSRPDSNWNQPQHF	TGTGCCACCAGCAGGCCGGACAGTAACTGGAATCAGCCCCAGCATTTT
TRBV5-1	.	.	TRBJ1-2	CASSLDGTGGYTF	TGCGCCAGCAGCTTGGACGGAACGGGGGGCTACACCTTC
TRBV6-5	.	.	TRBJ2-2	CASTKGGFGELFF	TGTGCCAGCACCAAAGGGGGTTTCGGGGAGCTGTTTTTT
TRBV12-5	.	TRBD2	TRBJ2-3	CASGSGLAGGPYTQYF	TGTGCTAGTGGTTCGGGACTAGCGGGGGGGCCGTATACGCAGTATTTT
TRBV28	once	.	TRBJ1-2	CASSFAGNYGYTF	TGTGCCAGCAGTTTTGCAGGGAACTATGGCTACACCTTC
TRBV6-5	.	.	TRBJ1-6	CASSPLGGNSPLHF	TGTGCCAGCAGTCCCCTTGGGGGTAATTCACCCCTCCACTTT
TRBV9	.	.	TRBJ2-1	CASSATRGHNEQFF	TGTGCCAGCAGCGCGACTAGGGGGCACAATGAGCAGTTCTTC
TRBV10-3	.	.	TRBJ1-2	CAISGQYYGYTF	TGTGCCATCAGTGGTCAATACTATGGCTACACCTTC
TRBV6-6	.	.	TRBJ1-5	CASSYGGSGQPQHF	TGTGCCAGCAGTTACGGGGGGTCCGGTCAGCCCCAGCATTTT
TRBV5-6	.	TRBD1	TRBJ1-3	CASSLGGQAYSGNTIYF	TGTGCCAGCAGCTTGGGCGGACAGGCCTACTCTGGAAACACCATATATTTT
TRBV19	.	.	TRBJ2-6	CASSPDRARGGANVLTF	TGTGCCAGTAGTCCCGACCGGGCCCGGGGTGGGGCCAACGTCCTGACTTTC
TRBV3-1/TRBV3-2	.	.	TRBJ1-6	CASSQGQGNSPLHF	TGTGCCAGCAGCCAAGGTCAGGGTAATTCACCCCTCCACTTT
TRBV6-6	once	TRBD1	TRBJ1-5	CASSRTGGRGNQPQHF	TGTGCCAGCAGTCGAACAGGGGGCCGTGGCAATCAGCCCCAGCATTTT
TRBV7-3	once	TRBD1	TRBJ1-1	CASSVRQGAEAFF	TGTGCCAGCAGCGTACGACAGGGTGCTGAAGCTTTCTTT
TRBV6-5	.	TRBD1	TRBJ1-2	CASSYSIGGSYGYTF	TGTGCCAGCAGTTACTCGATAGGGGGCAGCTATGGCTACACCTTC
TRBV9	.	TRBD2	TRBJ2-3	CASSVGTSGVRDTQYF	TGTGCCAGCAGCGTAGGAACTAGCGGGGTCCGCGATACGCAGTATTTT
TRBV7-2	.	.	TRBJ1-2	CASSLLVGPRRNYGYTF	TGTGCCAGCAGCTTATTAGTGGGACCTCGAAGAAACTATGGCTACACCTTC
TRBV9	.	.	TRBJ2-3	CASSVNFVDTQYF	TGTGCCAGCAGCGTAAATTTTGTCGATACGCAGTATTTT
TRBV5-1	.	.	TRBJ1-1	CASSLSRTEAFF	TGCGCCAGCAGCTTGAGTAGGACTGAAGCTTTCTTT
TRBV2	.	.	TRBJ1-2	CASSVASTNYGYTF	TGTGCCAGCAGTGTGGCAAGCACTAACTATGGCTACACCTTC
TRBV12-3/TRBV12-4	.	.	TRBJ1-1	CASSYRRTEAFF	TGTGCCAGCAGTTACAGAAGGACTGAAGCTTTCTTT
TRBV14	.	.	TRBJ2-2	CASSQRRVNTGELFF	TGTGCCAGCAGCCAGAGGAGGGTGAACACCGGGGAGCTGTTTTTT
TRBV7-9	.	.	TRBJ2-5	CASRSQGIQETQYF	TGTGCCAGCAGATCACAGGGAATCCAAGAGACCCAGTACTTC
TRBV27	.	TRBD2	TRBJ2-2	CASSFRLAGGPGELFF	TGTGCCAGCAGTTTTAGGCTAGCGGGAGGCCCCGGGGAGCTGTTTTTT
TRBV28	.	.	TRBJ2-1	CASSLTSWGDEQFF	TGTGCCAGCAGTTTAACTAGCTGGGGGGATGAGCAGTTCTTC
TRBV7-7	few	TRBD2	TRBJ2-1	CASSTSGGEQFF	TGTGCTAGCAGCACTAGCGGGGGGGAGCAGTTCTTC
TRBV2	.	.	TRBJ1-2	CASRWDLRLDRGYTF	TGTGCCAGCCGATGGGACCTAAGGTTGGATCGGGGCTACACCTTC